These 19 T cell receptor beta chains originate from one sample sequenced in a study of monozygotic twins with inflammatory bowel disease. From its re-call of the 5' RACE reads, TCRdb lists each CDR3 protein once, without DNA. The sample table sets out some 150,000 distinct CDR3 sequences. The sample consisted of blood. Every receptor here comes from a human donor with ulcerative colitis or Crohn's disease, or a healthy co-twin of an affected twin (not recorded which).

The CDR3 loop reads CASSDRSGELFF. This chain joins TRBV11-2 and TRBJ2-2. The CDR3 contains 12 residues. CDR1 and CDR2 from the germline V gene are SGHAT and FQNNGV.

This chain links TRBV7-2 with TRBJ2-2; TCRdb's D gene call, TRBD1, goes unchecked for lack of DNA. Looked up from germline, CDR1 is SGHTA and CDR2 is FQGNSA. The CDR3 length is 17 residues. This CDR3 is CASSSRTGTGNTGELFF.

This rearrangement joins TRBV25-1 to TRBJ2-7. Germline loops: CDR1 MGHDK, CDR2 SYGVNS. The CDR3 totals 14 residues. The CDR3 sequence: CASSEGAVRSEQYF.

J is TRBJ2-5 and V is TRBV29-1. Germline V gene sequence: CDR1 SQVTM, CDR2 ANQGSEA. The length of the CDR3 is 12 residues. The CDR3 region is CSVNSGEETQYF.

The rearrangement uses TRBV29-1 and TRBJ2-1; TCRdb's D call of TRBD1 is untestable without DNA. Germline V gene lookup returns CDR1 SQVTM and CDR2 ANQGSEA. The CDR3 contains 13 residues. This chain's CDR3 is CSVDRGPINEQFF.

CDR3 protein: CASSLYGQGANQPQHF. The chain links TRBV28 to TRBJ1-5; checking the TCRdb D call of TRBD1 is not possible without DNA. Germline lookup yields CDR1 MDHEN and CDR2 SYDVKM. This CDR3 contains 16 residues.

This sequence joins TRBV29-1 and TRBJ2-2; TCRdb names TRBD2, which stays unverified in the absence of DNA. The CDR3 is made up of 13 amino acids. CDR1 and CDR2 (germline): SQVTM, ANQGSEA. CDR3 in amino acids: CSVGMRDTGELFF.

CDR3 region: CASSFRDRDTGELFF. This sequence joins TRBV7-9 and TRBJ2-2; the TCRdb D gene call, TRBD1, has no DNA to confirm it. The CDR3 loop spans 15 amino acids. CDR1 and CDR2 from the germline V gene are SEHNR and FQNEAQ (reference sequence).

The chain links TRBV10-1 to TRBJ2-1; TCRdb designates TRBD1, a call that cannot be tested without DNA. Germline CDR1 is WNHNN and CDR2 is SYGVQD (reference sequence). There are 13 residues in the CDR3. CDR3 protein: CASSEGGVDEQFF.

The chain links TRBV27 to TRBJ2-3; the TCRdb call, TRBD2, lacks DNA for checking. The germline V gene encodes CDR1 MNHEY and CDR2 SMNVEV (reference sequence). This CDR3 has 15 amino acids. Here the CDR3 reads CASSFGTGGTDTQYF.

The chain is built from TRBV10-3 and TRBJ2-2; with no DNA, the TCRdb D assignment of TRBD1 cannot be verified. Germline-derived CDR1 and CDR2 are ENHRY and SYGVKD. The CDR3 contains 18 residues. CDR3 protein: CAISESAQGVWGTGELFF.

The CDR3 here is CSAHSVQGAANEKLFF. V usage is TRBV20-1 and J usage is TRBJ1-4; without DNA, the TCRdb call of TRBD1 cannot be checked. This CDR3 has 16 amino acids. Germline CDR1 reads DFQATT; CDR2 reads SNEGSKA (reference sequence).

The CDR3 is CASSLDGRTYNEQFF. This sequence joins TRBV7-9 and TRBJ2-1. This CDR3 region has 15 residues. The germline V gene encodes CDR1 SEHNR and CDR2 FQNEAQ (reference sequence).

The J gene is TRBJ2-1, the V gene TRBV6-1; the D gene TCRdb calls, TRBD1, cannot be checked with no DNA. This CDR3 comprises 14 residues. CDR1 is MNHNS and CDR2 is SASEGT in the germline V gene. The CDR3 sequence is CASSLWGNHNEQFF.

The chain carries TRBV7-8 and TRBJ2-3; the D gene TCRdb calls, TRBD1, cannot be checked with no DNA. The CDR3 is 15 residues long. CDR1 and CDR2 (germline): SGHVS, FQNEAQ. The CDR3 is CASSNRDGATDTQYF. Based on the CDR3 plus reference TRBV7-8 and TRBJ2-3, the full variable domain is GAGVSQSPRYKVAKRGQDVALRCDPISGHVSLFWYQQALGQGPEFLTYFQNEAQLDKSGLPSDRFFAERPEGSVSTLKIQRTQQEDSAVYLCASSNRDGATDTQYFGPGTRLTVL.

This chain joins TRBV24-1 and TRBJ2-5. The germline CDR1 and CDR2 sequences are KGHDR and SFDVKD. There are 12 residues in the CDR3. CDR3 region: CATSSAQETQYF.

The rearrangement joins TRBV6-1 to TRBJ1-4. This CDR3 has 14 residues. From germline, CDR1 is MNHNS and CDR2 SASEGT. The CDR3 sequence: CASSRAPTNEKLFF.

The rearrangement uses TRBV7-9 and TRBJ1-4; the D call from TCRdb, TRBD1, cannot be confirmed without DNA. Germline V gene sequence: CDR1 SEHNR, CDR2 FQNEAQ (reference sequence). The CDR3 extends over 15 amino acids. This chain's CDR3 is CASSLPGMWNEKLFF.

V gene TRBV6-8 combines with J gene TRBJ1-5. Germline V gene data show CDR1 as MNHGY and CDR2 as SAAAGT. The CDR3 is made up of 12 amino acids. The chain's CDR3 is CASIISNQPQHF.